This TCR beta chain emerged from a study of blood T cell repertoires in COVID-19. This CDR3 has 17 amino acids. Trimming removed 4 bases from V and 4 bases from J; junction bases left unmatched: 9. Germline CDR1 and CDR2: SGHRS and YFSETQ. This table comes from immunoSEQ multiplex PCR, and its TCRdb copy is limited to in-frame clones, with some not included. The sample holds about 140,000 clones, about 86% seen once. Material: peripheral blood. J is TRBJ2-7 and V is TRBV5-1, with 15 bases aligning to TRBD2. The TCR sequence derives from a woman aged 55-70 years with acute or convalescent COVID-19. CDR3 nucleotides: TGCGCCAGCAGCCCGGGACTAGCGGGAGGATGGGGTTACGAGCAGTACTTC. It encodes CASSPGLAGGWGYEQYF. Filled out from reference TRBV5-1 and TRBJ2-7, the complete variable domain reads KAGVTQTPRYLIKTRGQQVTLSCSPISGHRSVSWYQQTPGQGLQFLFEYFSETQRNKGNFPGRFSGRQFSNSRSEMNVSTLELGDSALYLCASSPGLAGGWGYEQYFGPGTRLTVT.